The 22 T cell receptor beta chains in this list originate from one sample, sequenced in a study of cytomegalovirus exposure and HLA in healthy donors. TCRdb's copy holds only in-frame clones and misses some; the assay was immunoSEQ multiplex PCR. Here the sample spans about 110,000 clones, approximately 96% being singletons. The sequencing input was PBMCs. The receptors shown here come from a woman under 30 in good health and CMV-seronegative.

The chain uses TRBV4-1 and TRBJ2-1, with D perhaps TRBD2 (5 bases). The CDR3 runs to 18 residues. V lost 2 bases and J lost 1, with 18 bases in between. Germline values: CDR1 MGHRA, CDR2 YSYEKL. The DNA of the CDR3 is TGCGCCAGCAGCCAAACGGTTTTGAGTCGAGGGTCCTACAATGAGCAGTTCTTC. As protein: CASSQTVLSRGSYNEQFF.

The chain uses TRBV11-1 and TRBJ1-2; no firm D call. V lost 5 bases to trimming and J lost 3 bases, with 10 bases between them. Germline V gene data show CDR1 as SGHAT and CDR2 as FQDESV (reference sequence). The CDR3 runs 13 residues. CDR3 sequence: CASSAATDYGYTF. Written as DNA, the CDR3 is TGTGCCAGCAGCGCCGCCACAGACTATGGCTACACCTTC.

This rearrangement joins TRBV6-1 to TRBJ1-1; 10 bases align to TRBD1. V gave up 3 bases and J gave up 10 bases; unmatched junction bases: 14. The germline V gene encodes CDR1 MNHNS and CDR2 SASEGT. There are 16 residues in the CDR3. CDR3 coding DNA: TGTGCCAGCAGTGAGACAGGGGGCGTGAAGTTAAAGAGAGCTTTCTTT. As protein: CASSETGGVKLKRAFF.

The genes are TRBV13 and TRBJ1-1, with D possibly matching TRBD1 (6 bases). V was pared by 8 bases and J by 1 base, with 14 bases between. The CDR3 contains 14 residues. Germline CDR1 is PRHDT and CDR2 is FYEKMQ (reference sequence). The CDR3 spells CASCREGQNTEAFF. CDR3 DNA sequence: TGTGCCAGCTGCCGGGAGGGACAGAACACTGAAGCTTTCTTT.

This rearrangement joins TRBV25-1 to TRBJ2-5; tentative D call: TRBD2 (6 bases). Germline V gene data show CDR1 as MGHDK and CDR2 as SYGVNS. CDR3 size: 15 residues. V lost 5 bases and J 11 bases, leaving 24 bases between the germline ends. The chain's CDR3 is CASSPSGTGLGEQYF. As DNA, the CDR3 is TGTGCCAGCAGTCCATCTGGGACTGGCCTGGGGGAGCAGTACTTC.

The rearrangement links TRBV7-2 to TRBJ2-6; D is uncertain. Germline lookup yields CDR1 SGHTA and CDR2 FQGNSA. V was pared by 5 bases and J by 5 bases, with 22 bases between. CDR3 length: 18 residues. DNA of the CDR3: TGTGCCAGCAGCCAAGAATCGAGACGACAAAGTCGGGCCAACGTCCTGACTTTC. Encoded protein: CASSQESRRQSRANVLTF.

CDR3 coding DNA: TGTGCCAGCAGTTTATACCAGGGAACTAAAGGCTACACCTTC. This gives the protein CASSLYQGTKGYTF. V usage is TRBV28 and J usage is TRBJ1-2; tentative D call: TRBD1 (5 bases). The CDR3 contains 14 residues. Germline lookup yields CDR1 MDHEN and CDR2 SYDVKM. The ends were cut back, 1 base at V and 8 bases at J, with 14 bases in the middle.

The CDR3 loop reads CASKGTTGGYEQYF. CDR3 nucleotides: TGTGCCAGCAAAGGAACTACAGGGGGCTACGAGCAGTACTTC. The chain couples TRBV2 to TRBJ2-7, with 8 positions matching TRBD1. Trimming at V came to 7 bases and at J to 3 bases, leaving 8 bases not matched to a gene. The germline CDR1 and CDR2 sequences are SNHLY and FYNNEI. CDR3 size: 14 residues.

V and J are TRBV6-4 and TRBJ2-3, with D possibly matching TRBD2 (7 bases). Trimming removed 3 bases at V and 4 bases at J, with 11 bases between. The germline CDR1 and CDR2 sequences are MRHNA and SNTAGT. The CDR3 has 14 amino acids. In nucleotides, the CDR3 is TGTGCCAGCAGTGAGGGGGCGGGGGCAGATACGCAGTATTTT. Its protein product is CASSEGAGADTQYF.

This clone was counted a single time. The V call is TRBV27, the J call TRBJ2-7; the match to TRBD2 covers 13 bases. Per the germline V gene, CDR1 is MNHEY and CDR2 is SMNVEV (reference sequence). V lost 6 bases and J lost 4; bases outside the gene matches: 6. The CDR3 has 15 residues. CDR3 bases: TGTGCCAGCAGAGGACTAGCGGGGGCGGCGTACGAGCAGTACTTC. This encodes CASRGLAGAAYEQYF.

The V gene is TRBV7-3, the J gene TRBJ2-3; D is perhaps TRBD1 (5 bases). This CDR3 is 15 amino acids long. V was cut by 4 bases and J by 3 bases, with 14 bases left in between. Per germline, CDR1 SGHTA and CDR2 FQGTGA. The CDR3 here is CASSSQGRRTDTQYF. Here the CDR3 DNA reads TGTGCCAGCAGCTCCCAGGGTAGAAGGACAGATACGCAGTATTTT.

The rearrangement joins TRBV7-2 to TRBJ2-1; 15 positions agree with TRBD2. With 5 bases clipped from V and 6 bases from J, the junction kept 2 bases outside the gene matches. The CDR3 has 15 amino acids. Germline assignment: CDR1 SGHTA and CDR2 FQGNSA. CDR3 in amino acids: CASSMGLAGGNEQFF. CDR3 nucleotides: TGTGCCAGCAGCATGGGACTAGCGGGGGGCAATGAGCAGTTCTTC. The entire variable domain, with the rest obtained from reference TRBV7-2 and TRBJ2-1, is as follows: GAGVSQSPSNKVTEKGKDVELRCDPISGHTALYWYRQSLGQGLEFLIYFQGNSAPDKSGLPSDRFSAERTGGSVSTLTIQRTQQEDSAVYLCASSMGLAGGNEQFFGPGTRLTVL.

V is TRBV9 and J is TRBJ1-2; D not certain. V lost 6 bases, J lost 8 bases, and 32 bases lay in between. From germline, CDR1 is SGDLS and CDR2 YYNGEE. The CDR3 has 18 amino acids. CDR3 in amino acids: CASTRGAKGRNLFYGYTF. As DNA, the CDR3 is TGTGCCAGCACCCGCGGAGCAAAAGGGAGGAATCTATTCTACGGCTACACCTTC. Using reference TRBV9 and TRBJ1-2 for the parts outside the CDR3, the full variable domain is DSGVTQTPKHLITATGQRVTLRCSPRSGDLSVYWYQQSLDQGLQFLIQYYNGEERAKGNILERFSAQQFPDLHSELNLSSLELGDSALYFCASTRGAKGRNLFYGYTFGSGTRLTVV.

This clone has just one count. Additional DNA sequences in this sample encode the identical CDR3. The chain uses TRBV28 and TRBJ2-7, with D possibly TRBD2 on 5 matching bases. The CDR3 covers 13 residues. V gave up 3 bases and J gave up 3 bases, with 9 bases separating them. Germline V gives CDR1 MDHEN, CDR2 SYDVKM. CDR3 amino acids: CASSFRGVYEQYF. The CDR3 DNA follows: TGTGCCAGCAGTTTTCGGGGTGTCTACGAGCAGTACTTC.

The CDR3 coding sequence is TGTGCCAGCAGCTTACCGACAGGGGGCGGCGGCTACACCTTC. This codes for CASSLPTGGGGYTF. V and J are TRBV7-9 and TRBJ1-2; TRBD1 aligns across 10 bases. V lost 2 bases to trimming and J lost 8 bases; unmatched junction nucleotides: 5. The CDR3 loop spans 14 amino acids. Germline-derived CDR1 and CDR2 are SEHNR and FQNEAQ (reference sequence).

This chain links TRBV28 with TRBJ1-1, with D perhaps TRBD1 (6 bases). This CDR3 region has 14 residues. Trimming removed 8 bases from V and 0 bases from J, with 13 bases in between. The V gene's germline CDR1 is MDHEN and CDR2 SYDVKM. DNA for the CDR3: TGTGCCAGCCAACCGACAGGACTGAACACTGAAGCTTTCTTT. Its translation is CASQPTGLNTEAFF.

The rearrangement uses TRBV9 and TRBJ2-7; D might be TRBD1 (6 bases). Germline CDR1 SGDLS, CDR2 YYNGEE. The CDR3 contains 15 residues. Trimming shortened V by 0 bases and J by 3 bases, and 13 bases separated the two germline ends. For the CDR3, the DNA is TGTGCCAGCAGCGTAGCGCAGGGGTTGCGCTACGAGCAGTACTTC. Residues: CASSVAQGLRYEQYF.

The rearrangement uses TRBV25-1 and TRBJ1-2; 7 nucleotides match TRBD1. V was clipped by 4 bases and J by 5 bases; unmatched bases: 16. Germline CDR1 reads MGHDK; CDR2 reads SYGVNS. This CDR3 has 17 amino acids. This chain's CDR3 is CASSGIQGEDRVYGYTF. In nucleotides, the CDR3 is TGTGCCAGCAGTGGAATTCAAGGTGAAGACAGGGTGTATGGCTACACCTTC.

The V gene is TRBV7-2, the J gene TRBJ2-3; D is perhaps TRBD2 (5 bases). The CDR3 has 15 residues. CDR1 and CDR2 from the germline V gene are SGHTA and FQGNSA. V lost 0 bases and J lost 2, with 9 bases in between. The CDR3 bases are TGTGCCAGCAGCTTAGCAAGCGGAGCCACAGATACGCAGTATTTT. Its protein product is CASSLASGATDTQYF.

The chain links TRBV2 to TRBJ1-3; D unclear. V lost 2 bases to trimming and J lost 0 bases, with 17 bases between them. The CDR3 has 18 amino acids. CDR1 SNHLY and CDR2 FYNNEI come from the germline V gene. The DNA for the CDR3 is TGTGCCAGCAGTGAACCCCTAGGGAGGGCCCACTCTGGAAACACCATATATTTT. Residues: CASSEPLGRAHSGNTIYF.

This chain's CDR3 is CASSIGLAESDTQYF. The CDR3 bases are TGTGCCAGTAGTATCGGGCTAGCGGAATCAGATACGCAGTATTTT. The rearrangement joins TRBV19 to TRBJ2-3; TRBD2 aligns across 7 bases. The ends lost 3 bases at V and 4 bases at J; junction bases unmatched: 7. This CDR3 is 15 amino acids long. CDR1 is LNHDA and CDR2 is SQIVND in the germline V gene (reference sequence).

The CDR3 sequence: CASSWGGDRETQYF. As DNA, the CDR3 is TGTGCCAGCAGTTGGGGGGGGGATCGCGAGACCCAGTACTTC. This chain connects TRBV6-1 to TRBJ2-5; TRBD2 aligns across 7 bases. This CDR3 spans 14 amino acids. Trimming took 5 bases from V and 5 from J; bases not matched to a gene: 8. The germline gives CDR1 MNHNS, CDR2 SASEGT.